Presented here are 17 T cell receptor beta chains from one specimen sequenced in a study of blood T cell repertoires in COVID-19. Sequenced by immunoSEQ multiplex PCR; TCRdb stores in-frame clones only, minus some. The data contain fewer than 250,000 clones, roughly 83% of them singletons. Sequences were obtained from peripheral blood. Receptors originate from a woman aged 80 or older with COVID-19, enrolled during active disease.

The chain couples TRBV19 to TRBJ1-6; D might be TRBD1 (6 bases). The length of the CDR3 is 15 residues. The ends were cut back, 5 bases at V and 6 bases at J, with 14 bases in the middle. Germline assignment: CDR1 LNHDA and CDR2 SQIVND (reference sequence). CDR3 region: CASSEQGSGNSPLHF. The DNA for the CDR3 is TGTGCCAGTAGTGAACAGGGTTCGGGTAATTCACCCCTCCACTTT.

This rearrangement joins TRBV3-1 (or the pseudogene TRBV3-2) to TRBJ2-1; 7 bases fit TRBD2. CDR1 is LGHDT, CDR2 YNNKEL, per germline (reference sequence). The CDR3 contains 15 residues. V lost 5 bases, J lost 5 bases, and 9 bases stayed unmatched. CDR3 in amino acids: CASSWAAGTNNEQFF. The CDR3 nucleotides are TGTGCCAGCAGCTGGGCGGCGGGGACTAACAATGAGCAGTTCTTC.

V and J are TRBV10-3 and TRBJ1-1; 7 nucleotides match TRBD1. This CDR3 comprises 13 residues. Germline V gives CDR1 ENHRY, CDR2 SYGVKD. With 5 bases clipped from V and 3 bases from J, the junction kept 3 bases outside the gene matches. CDR3: CAISLTGDTEAFF. The CDR3 DNA follows: TGTGCCATCAGTCTTACAGGGGACACTGAAGCTTTCTTT.

CDR3 in DNA: TGTGCCAGCAGCTTTTCGGATCAGCCCCAGCATTTT. It encodes CASSFSDQPQHF. The chain carries TRBV7-9 and TRBJ1-5; D ambiguous. The ends were cut back, 3 bases at V and 5 bases at J, with 5 bases in the middle. The CDR3 is made up of 12 amino acids. The germline V gene encodes CDR1 SEHNR and CDR2 FQNEAQ (reference sequence).

V and J are TRBV2 and TRBJ2-5; D remains ambiguous. Germline loops: CDR1 SNHLY, CDR2 FYNNEI. The CDR3 extends over 15 amino acids. The V gene lost 9 bases and the J gene lost 2 bases, with 19 bases spanning the gap. The CDR3 bases are TGTGCCAGTACACTTAGCCTCACCCGGCAAGAGACCCAGTACTTC. Residues: CASTLSLTRQETQYF.

This chain links TRBV6-1 with TRBJ2-7, with 8 nucleotides matching TRBD1. Germline lookup yields CDR1 MNHNS and CDR2 SASEGT. CDR3 size: 16 residues. The trim removed 0 bases at V and 6 bases at J, leaving 10 bases unmatched. The CDR3 bases are TGTGCCAGCAGTGAAGCTCTTACAGGGGGACTCGGCGAGCAGTACGTC. Its translation is CASSEALTGGLGEQYV.

This chain links TRBV19 with TRBJ2-2; maybe TRBD1 (6 bases). Per the germline V gene, CDR1 is LNHDA and CDR2 is SQIVND (reference sequence). V lost 4 bases to trimming and J lost 0 bases, with 12 bases between them. The CDR3 totals 16 residues. The CDR3 is CASSRRTVSNTGELFF. The CDR3 coding sequence is TGTGCCAGTAGTAGACGGACAGTTTCGAACACCGGGGAGCTGTTTTTT.

In this sample, this clone turned up once. The V and J genes are TRBV5-6 and TRBJ1-2, with 10 bases fitting TRBD1. V lost 5 bases and J lost 8; bases outside the gene matches: 6. CDR1 is SGHDT, CDR2 YYEEEE, per germline. This CDR3 contains 13 residues. For the CDR3, the DNA is TGTGCCAGCAGGTGGGACAGGGGAGGGGGCTACACCTTC. It translates to CASRWDRGGGYTF.

The chain carries TRBV27 and TRBJ2-7; the match to TRBD1 covers 10 bases. Germline lookup yields CDR1 MNHEY and CDR2 SMNVEV (reference sequence). The CDR3 has 23 residues. V shed 8 bases, J shed 5 bases, and the junction held 36 bases outside the gene matches. CDR3 coding DNA: TGTGCCAGCTCCTCCTACCAGACAGGGGGCGCGGGGGGAGCCTCTCGTCTCACCCACGAGCAGTACTTC. Protein sequence: CASSSYQTGGAGGASRLTHEQYF.

Comment on this clone: An end of the junction does not agree with germline; a read error may underlie this. This chain connects TRBV4-1 to TRBJ2-3; 10 positions match TRBD1. The CDR3 runs 16 residues. Germline CDR1 reads MGHRA; CDR2 reads YSYEKL. Written as DNA, the CDR3 is TGCGCCAGCAGCGAAGATCGGACAGGGGGGAGGGATACGCAGTATTTT. This encodes CASSEDRTGGRDTQYF.

The V call is TRBV7-9, the J call TRBJ2-5; D gene ambiguous. The CDR3 runs 14 residues. The germline CDR1 and CDR2 sequences are SEHNR and FQNEAQ (reference sequence). The V end was cut by 1 base, the J end by 0 bases, with 6 bases between. The CDR3 region has the DNA TGTGCCAGCAGCTTAGTCACTAACCAAGAGACCCAGTACTTC. It specifies CASSLVTNQETQYF.

The genes are TRBV5-1 and TRBJ2-3; 8 bases align to TRBD2. The trim removed 4 bases at V and 1 base at J, leaving 14 bases unmatched. CDR1 is SGHRS and CDR2 is YFSETQ in the germline V gene. This CDR3 spans 18 amino acids. The CDR3 nucleotides are TGCGCCAGCAGCCCGCCTCTAGGTAGCGGGGATGGCACAGATACGCAGTATTTT. Its protein product is CASSPPLGSGDGTDTQYF. The complete variable domain, with remaining parts taken from reference TRBV5-1 and TRBJ2-3, reads KAGVTQTPRYLIKTRGQQVTLSCSPISGHRSVSWYQQTPGQGLQFLFEYFSETQRNKGNFPGRFSGRQFSNSRSEMNVSTLELGDSALYLCASSPPLGSGDGTDTQYFGPGTRLTVL.

The gene calls are TRBV9 and TRBJ1-6; D might be TRBD1 (6 bases). V was pared by 3 bases and J by 9 bases, with 13 bases between. This CDR3 comprises 14 residues. CDR1 is SGDLS and CDR2 is YYNGEE in the germline V gene. The CDR3 nucleotides read TGTGCCAGCAGCGCTACAGGGTGGAGTTCACCCCTCCACTTT. This encodes CASSATGWSSPLHF.

The V gene is TRBV11-3, the J gene TRBJ1-5; no clear D. Trimming took 5 bases from V and 6 from J, leaving 17 bases between them. This CDR3 has 15 residues. Per the germline V gene, CDR1 is SGHNT and CDR2 is YENEEA. DNA of the CDR3: TGTGCCAGCAGCCTACCCCAGGTTAAGTGTCAGCCCCAGCATTTT. Encoded protein: CASSLPQVKCQPQHF.

J is TRBJ1-5 and V is TRBV28, with TRBD1 matching 7 bases. V shed 5 bases and J 5 bases; nucleotides not matched to a gene: 21. Germline assignment: CDR1 MDHEN and CDR2 SYDVKM. This CDR3 region has 19 residues. CDR3 amino acids: CASSPYGTDGLGFYQPQHF. The CDR3 DNA reads TGTGCCAGCAGTCCCTATGGGACAGACGGACTCGGATTTTATCAGCCCCAGCATTTT. Using reference TRBV28 and TRBJ1-5 for the parts outside the CDR3, the full variable domain is DVKVTQSSRYLVKRTGEKVFLECVQDMDHENMFWYRQDPGLGLRLIYFSYDVKMKEKGDIPEGYSVSREKKERFSLILESASTNQTSMYLCASSPYGTDGLGFYQPQHFGDGTRLSIL.

The chain joins TRBV5-1 to TRBJ2-7, with 11 bases fitting TRBD1. Trimming took 4 bases from V and 6 from J; bases not matched to a gene: 6. The CDR3 runs to 14 residues. Germline CDR1 SGHRS, CDR2 YFSETQ. The CDR3 region has the DNA TGCGCCAGCAGCACCGGACAGGGGGCGGGCGAGCAGTACTTC. It translates to CASSTGQGAGEQYF. Supplemented by reference TRBV5-1 and TRBJ2-7, the full variable domain reads KAGVTQTPRYLIKTRGQQVTLSCSPISGHRSVSWYQQTPGQGLQFLFEYFSETQRNKGNFPGRFSGRQFSNSRSEMNVSTLELGDSALYLCASSTGQGAGEQYFGPGTRLTVT.

This clone was detected only once. The chain employs TRBV7-9 and TRBJ1-1; 7 bases map to TRBD1. Unmatched junction bases numbered 17, after V lost 4 bases and J lost 6 bases. The CDR3 extends over 17 amino acids. Germline values: CDR1 SEHNR, CDR2 FQNEAQ (reference sequence). The CDR3 protein is CASSSDRAEQRVPEAFF. The CDR3 nucleotides are TGTGCCAGCAGCTCCGACAGGGCTGAACAAAGAGTCCCTGAAGCTTTCTTT.